The next 31 T cell receptor beta chains were all read from a single sample in a study of shared T cell receptors in the human thymus. The method was immunoSEQ multiplex PCR; TCRdb's version includes in-frame clones alone and lacks a portion of them. The sample carries 450,000 to 650,000 clones, 70% to 80% recorded once. The sample also formed part of further work on human thymus T cells.

The sample taken for sequencing was thymocytes. The receptors shown here come from a boy younger than two with a congenital heart defect.

The chain employs TRBV28 and TRBJ2-7; D not certain. The CDR3 loop spans 15 amino acids. V lost 3 bases, J lost 2 bases, and 14 bases lay in between. Looked up from germline, CDR1 is MDHEN and CDR2 is SYDVKM. The CDR3 DNA sequence: TGTGCCAGCAGTTTTTACGGCCTAGTCCCCTACGAGCAGTACTTC. Amino acid sequence: CASSFYGLVPYEQYF.

This clone showed up just a few times. The chain uses TRBV10-2 and TRBJ2-2; 7 nucleotides align to TRBD1. Per germline, CDR1 WSHSY and CDR2 SAAADI. This CDR3 spans 14 amino acids. V lost 7 bases to trimming and J lost 2 bases; unmatched junction nucleotides: 4. CDR3: CASTTGKNTGELFF. CDR3 DNA sequence: TGCGCCAGCACGACAGGGAAAAACACCGGGGAGCTGTTTTTT.

The rearrangement links TRBV27 to TRBJ2-7, with 9 nucleotides matching TRBD1. This CDR3 comprises 16 residues. Germline V gene lookup returns CDR1 MNHEY and CDR2 SMNVEV (reference sequence). With 5 bases clipped from V and 7 bases from J, the junction kept 15 bases outside the gene matches. The CDR3 bases are TGTGCCAGCAGTCCGCCGGCGGACAGGGGTGTGGGGGAGCAGTACTTC. This sequence encodes CASSPPADRGVGEQYF.

In this sample, this clone turned up a few times. The gene calls are TRBV6-1 and TRBJ2-7, with TRBD1 identical over 9 bases. Looked up from germline, CDR1 is MNHNS and CDR2 is SASEGT. The CDR3 loop spans 14 amino acids. J gave up 3 bases and V 4 bases, and 4 bases lay outside the gene matches. The CDR3 DNA reads TGTGCCAGCAGTGGTACAGGGGGCCTCTACGAGCAGTACTTC. It specifies CASSGTGGLYEQYF.

This sequence joins TRBV9 and TRBJ1-3, with TRBD1 matching over 9 bases. With V trimmed by 4 bases and J by 2 bases, 10 bases remained unmatched. Germline V CDR1 and CDR2: SGDLS, YYNGEE. This CDR3 is 17 amino acids long. The CDR3 DNA follows: TGTGCCAGCAGCAAACCCGGGACAGGGCTCGCTGGAAACACCATATATTTT. Amino acids: CASSKPGTGLAGNTIYF.

The chain carries TRBV2 and TRBJ2-7; 8 positions match TRBD1. Germline V gene lookup returns CDR1 SNHLY and CDR2 FYNNEI. V trimming: 1 base; J trimming: 4 bases; junction bases outside the gene matches: 9. This CDR3 comprises 16 residues. CDR3 sequence: CASSEGGQVRPYEQYF. Here the CDR3 DNA reads TGTGCCAGCAGTGAAGGGGGACAGGTCAGACCTTACGAGCAGTACTTC.

This clone showed up just a few times. J is TRBJ1-3 and V is TRBV18; 8 bases match TRBD1. V shed 4 bases and J 4 bases; nucleotides not matched to a gene: 9. The CDR3 is made up of 16 amino acids. The germline CDR1 and CDR2 sequences are KGHSH and LQKENI. For the CDR3, the DNA is TGTGCCAGCTCACGATCCCGACAGGGGCCGGGAAACACCATATATTTT. This translates into CASSRSRQGPGNTIYF.

The chain joins TRBV30 to TRBJ1-4; a weak D match, TRBD1 (6 bases). The V gene lost 8 bases and the J gene lost 6 bases, with 7 bases spanning the gap. The CDR3 runs 10 residues. Germline assignment: CDR1 GTSNPN and CDR2 SVGIG (reference sequence). The CDR3 nucleotides are TGTGCCGGGGGCGATGAAAAACTGTTTTTT. Its protein is CAGGDEKLFF.

The chain links TRBV5-6 to TRBJ2-3; perhaps TRBD2 as D (6 bases). V gave up 4 bases and J gave up 2 bases, with 14 bases separating them. The CDR3 is 15 amino acids. Germline V gene data show CDR1 as SGHDT and CDR2 as YYEEEE. In DNA form, the CDR3 reads TGTGCCAGCAGCCCGGACGGACTACTCACAGATACGCAGTATTTT. As protein: CASSPDGLLTDTQYF. The variable domain in full, with the rest retrieved from reference TRBV5-6 and TRBJ2-3, is DAGVTQSPTHLIKTRGQQVTLRCSPKSGHDTVSWYQQALGQGPQFIFQYYEEEERQRGNFPDRFSGHQFPNYSSELNVNALLLGDSALYLCASSPDGLLTDTQYFGPGTRLTVL.

The chain combines TRBV9 with TRBJ2-1; TRBD2 might be the D (6 bases). Trimming cost V 2 bases and J 12 bases, with 21 bases left between them. Germline V gene lookup returns CDR1 SGDLS and CDR2 YYNGEE. This CDR3 has 15 residues. DNA for the CDR3: TGTGCCAGCAGCGTGGGGGACTCCCATTTGGGCGGGCAGTTCTTC. As protein: CASSVGDSHLGGQFF.

The chain has TRBV7-9 and TRBJ1-3; D unresolved. V was trimmed by 5 bases and J by 0 bases, leaving 8 bases between them. This CDR3 has 14 amino acids. Germline lookup yields CDR1 SEHNR and CDR2 FQNEAQ (reference sequence). The CDR3 bases are TGTGCCAGCAGCCCCAGTCCCTCTGGAAACACCATATATTTT. Translation gives CASSPSPSGNTIYF. Together with reference TRBV7-9 and TRBJ1-3, the CDR3 gives the full variable domain: DTGVSQNPRHKITKRGQNVTFRCDPISEHNRLYWYRQTLGQGPEFLTYFQNEAQLEKSRLLSDRFSAERPKGSFSTLEIQRTEQGDSAMYLCASSPSPSGNTIYFGEGSWLTVV.

This clone was seen a handful of times. The chain joins TRBV19 to TRBJ1-3; D is uncertain. The CDR3 length is 15 residues. V was trimmed by 3 bases and J by 0 bases, leaving 9 bases between them. CDR1 and CDR2 (germline): LNHDA, SQIVND (reference sequence). The DNA of the CDR3 is TGTGCCAGTAGTATGGCAGGAAACTCTGGAAACACCATATATTTT. As protein: CASSMAGNSGNTIYF.

The chain carries TRBV27 and TRBJ2-1; possible D gene TRBD1, 7 bases. Trimming removed 6 bases at V and 1 base at J, with 19 bases between. The CDR3 is made up of 17 amino acids. Germline V gene data show CDR1 as MNHEY and CDR2 as SMNVEV (reference sequence). CDR3 loop: CASSLLQGGLSYNEQFF. CDR3 DNA: TGTGCCAGCAGCCTGCTTCAGGGGGGTCTATCCTACAATGAGCAGTTCTTC.

The chain couples TRBV19 to TRBJ1-5; possibly TRBD1 for D (5 bases). The CDR3 contains 18 residues. Trimming removed 5 bases from V and 2 bases from J, with 22 bases in between. The germline gives CDR1 LNHDA, CDR2 SQIVND (reference sequence). The CDR3, as DNA: TGTGCCAGTAGTCCCTCCGCTTCGGGGGAAGGGGGCAATCAGCCCCAGCATTTT. Translation: CASSPSASGEGGNQPQHF.

The rearrangement joins TRBV5-6 to TRBJ2-3; 7 bases line up with TRBD2. This CDR3 is built from 18 residues. The trim removed 0 bases at V and 1 base at J, leaving 11 bases unmatched. CDR1 is SGHDT, CDR2 YYEEEE, per germline. Here the CDR3 reads CASSLGTFSGFRTDTQYF. The CDR3 nucleotides read TGTGCCAGCAGCTTGGGGACCTTTAGCGGGTTCCGCACAGATACGCAGTATTTT.

The chain links TRBV30 to TRBJ1-5, with a possible D match to TRBD1 (5 bases). The CDR3 is 14 amino acids. V was shortened by 3 bases and J by 3 bases, with 12 bases between the two germline ends. The germline gives CDR1 GTSNPN, CDR2 SVGIG (reference sequence). The CDR3 nucleotides read TGTGCCTGGAGGGGGCCGGCCCCCAATCAGCCCCAGCATTTT. It yields the protein CAWRGPAPNQPQHF.

The gene calls are TRBV4-2 and TRBJ1-4, with a weak D call TRBD1 (6 bases). The CDR3 extends over 18 amino acids. Germline lookup yields CDR1 LGHNA and CDR2 YNFKEQ. Trimming shortened V by 1 base and J by 2 bases, and 17 bases separated the two germline ends. DNA of the CDR3: TGTGCCAGCAGCCAAGTCTCGGGGGGCTGGCTTACTAATGAAAAACTGTTTTTT. Its translation is CASSQVSGGWLTNEKLFF.

This clone showed up just a few times. This rearrangement joins TRBV5-6 to TRBJ2-3; 12 bases map to TRBD2. Trimming cost V 2 bases and J 6 bases; bases outside gene matches: 10. The CDR3 has 17 residues. The germline CDR1 and CDR2 sequences are SGHDT and YYEEEE. The CDR3: CASSFHRRTSGKDTQYF. CDR3 coding DNA: TGTGCCAGCAGCTTTCACCGGCGGACTAGCGGGAAGGATACGCAGTATTTT.

This clone was seen only a few times. This sequence joins TRBV10-3 and TRBJ1-3; D gene unclear. Trimming removed 3 bases at V and 4 bases at J, with 16 bases between. This CDR3 has 16 residues. Germline values: CDR1 ENHRY, CDR2 SYGVKD. CDR3 coding DNA: TGTGCCATCAGTGACCCGACACCGCTCTGGGGAAACACCATATATTTT. Its protein is CAISDPTPLWGNTIYF.

The V and J genes are TRBV27 and TRBJ2-1, with 14 bases matching TRBD2. There are 17 residues in the CDR3. Germline CDR1 reads MNHEY; CDR2 reads SMNVEV (reference sequence). Trimming removed 5 bases from V and 3 bases from J; junction bases left unmatched: 6. The CDR3 DNA reads TGTGCCAGCAGTACCGGGACTAGCGGGAGCCACTACAATGAGCAGTTCTTC. Protein sequence: CASSTGTSGSHYNEQFF.

This clone occurred once. This CDR3 is CASSFNRVQPQHF. CDR3 nucleotides: TGTGCCAGCAGTTTTAACAGGGTGCAGCCCCAGCATTTT. The gene calls are TRBV27 and TRBJ1-5, with D possibly being TRBD1 (6 bases). Germline CDR1 and CDR2: MNHEY and SMNVEV (reference sequence). Trimming stripped 3 bases from V and 7 bases from J, with 10 bases between. CDR3 size: 13 residues.

The CDR3 DNA follows: TGTGCCATCGGAGAACCGGGACTGCCCTATGGCTACACCTTC. It translates to CAIGEPGLPYGYTF. The chain employs TRBV6-5 and TRBJ1-2; tentatively, D is TRBD1 (5 bases). Germline V gene data show CDR1 as MNHEY and CDR2 as SVGAGI. The CDR3 loop spans 14 amino acids. Trimming removed 10 bases at V and 4 bases at J, with 19 bases between.

On this clone: Different DNA sequences within this sample yield the same CDR3. V and J are TRBV30 and TRBJ1-5, with a possible D match to TRBD1 (5 bases). CDR3 length: 14 amino acids. The V end was cut by 0 bases, the J end by 1 base, with 7 bases between. The germline V gene has CDR1 GTSNPN and CDR2 SVGIG (reference sequence). The CDR3 region is CAWSVGGSNQPQHF. The CDR3 DNA sequence: TGTGCCTGGAGTGTGGGGGGAAGCAATCAGCCCCAGCATTTT. The variable domain in full, completed from reference TRBV30 and TRBJ1-5, reads SQTIHQWPATLVQPVGSPLSLECTVEGTSNPNLYWYRQAAGRGLQLLFYSVGIGQISSEVPQNLSASRPQDRQFILSSKKLLLSDSGFYLCAWSVGGSNQPQHFGDGTRLSIL.

The chain links TRBV19 to TRBJ2-7; TRBD2 agrees at 10 bases. V shed 4 bases, J shed 5 bases, and the junction held 11 bases outside the gene matches. The CDR3 length is 16 residues. CDR1 and CDR2 from the germline V gene are LNHDA and SQIVND (reference sequence). CDR3 sequence: CASSTNSSGSMNEQYF. In nucleotides, the CDR3 is TGTGCCAGTAGTACGAATTCTAGCGGGAGCATGAACGAGCAGTACTTC.

This sequence joins TRBV7-8 and TRBJ1-2, with D uncertain. V lost 5 bases, J lost 1 base, and 14 bases lay in between. Looked up from germline, CDR1 is SGHVS and CDR2 is FQNEAQ. The CDR3 covers 15 residues. The chain's CDR3 is CASSPLGPDNYGYTF. The CDR3, as DNA: TGTGCCAGCAGCCCTCTAGGCCCTGATAACTATGGCTACACCTTC.

This clone has just one count. The V gene is TRBV10-2, the J gene TRBJ2-3; D perhaps matches TRBD2 (5 bases). CDR3 length: 18 amino acids. Trimming pared 0 bases from V and 4 bases from J, leaving 20 bases between. Germline-derived CDR1 and CDR2 are WSHSY and SAAADI. CDR3 region: CASSESRRVTRVADTQYF. For the CDR3, the DNA is TGCGCCAGCAGTGAGTCGAGGCGGGTAACTAGGGTGGCAGATACGCAGTATTTT.

The chain has TRBV5-6 and TRBJ1-2; D may be TRBD1 (5 bases). The CDR3 covers 15 residues. V lost 4 bases to trimming and J lost 5 bases, with 18 bases between them. The germline V gene encodes CDR1 SGHDT and CDR2 YYEEEE. DNA of the CDR3: TGTGCCAGCAGCGCACCCAGGGCGAATGGGTATGGCTACACCTTC. It encodes CASSAPRANGYGYTF.

This chain joins TRBV25-1 and TRBJ2-3; D not resolved. Trimming pared 1 base from V and 0 bases from J, leaving 14 bases between. The CDR3 sequence is 17 residues long. Germline CDR1 MGHDK, CDR2 SYGVNS. The CDR3 reads CASSESKQQISTDTQYF. In nucleotides, the CDR3 is TGTGCCAGCAGTGAATCGAAACAGCAGATTAGCACAGATACGCAGTATTTT.

The chain recombines TRBV27 with TRBJ1-5, with D perhaps matching TRBD1 (6 bases). Trimming cost V 5 bases and J 1 base, with 18 bases left between them. CDR1 and CDR2 from the germline V gene are MNHEY and SMNVEV (reference sequence). This CDR3 region has 17 residues. The CDR3 spells CASSPRESGHSNQPQHF. The DNA of the CDR3 is TGTGCCAGCAGTCCTCGTGAGTCGGGACACAGCAATCAGCCCCAGCATTTT.

This clone was counted a few times. The chain recombines TRBV5-6 with TRBJ2-7; D is perhaps TRBD2 (5 bases). The CDR3 totals 14 residues. V was trimmed by 4 bases and J by 3 bases, leaving 14 bases between them. Germline CDR1 is SGHDT and CDR2 is YYEEEE. CDR3 coding DNA: TGTGCCAGCAGCCTCGGGCAGAGGGACTACGAGCAGTACTTC. Protein sequence: CASSLGQRDYEQYF.

This chain links TRBV5-6 with TRBJ2-1; D may be TRBD1 (6 bases). Germline V gives CDR1 SGHDT, CDR2 YYEEEE. CDR3 size: 17 residues. V was shortened by 2 bases and J by 2 bases, with 17 bases between the two germline ends. This CDR3 is CASSLGQTGWTYNEQFF. The CDR3 bases are TGTGCCAGCAGCTTAGGCCAAACAGGGTGGACCTACAATGAGCAGTTCTTC.